The present T cell receptor (beta chain) was sequenced within a study of cytomegalovirus exposure and HLA in healthy donors. This CDR3 has 18 residues. The V and J ends lost 3 bases and 2 bases respectively, with 20 bases between them. The study ran its PCR with 60 Vbeta and 13 Jbeta primers. Only in-frame clones appear in the TCRdb table, and some are missing; sequencing was by immunoSEQ multiplex PCR. Here the sample spans approximately 170,000 clones, 60% to 85% being singletons. The chain uses TRBV5-3 and TRBJ1-4, with a possible D match to TRBD1 (6 bases). TRBV5-3 is recorded as an ORF, its role being uncertain. This receptor was taken from a woman aged 40 to 50 in good health and CMV-seropositive. The specimen sequenced was PBMCs. In DNA, the CDR3 is TGTGCCAGAAGCTCAAAACAGGGTGGGCTTTCTACTAATGAAAAACTGTTTTTT. It encodes CARSSKQGGLSTNEKLFF.